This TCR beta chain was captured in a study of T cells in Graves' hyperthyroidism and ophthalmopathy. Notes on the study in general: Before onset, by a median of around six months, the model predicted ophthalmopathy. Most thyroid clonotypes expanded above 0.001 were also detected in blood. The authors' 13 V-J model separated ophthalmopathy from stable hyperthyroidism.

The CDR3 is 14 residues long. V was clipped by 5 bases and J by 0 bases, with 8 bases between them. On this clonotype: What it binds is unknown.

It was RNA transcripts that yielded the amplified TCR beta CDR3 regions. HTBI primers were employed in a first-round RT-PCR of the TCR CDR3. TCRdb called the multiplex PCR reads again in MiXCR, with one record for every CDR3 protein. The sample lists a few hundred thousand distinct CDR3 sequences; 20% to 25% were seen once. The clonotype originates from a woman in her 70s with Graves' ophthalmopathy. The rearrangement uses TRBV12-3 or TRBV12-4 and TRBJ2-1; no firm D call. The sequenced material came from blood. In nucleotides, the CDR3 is TGTGCCAGCAGTGCCCATACCTCCTACAATGAGCAGTTCTTC. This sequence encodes CASSAHTSYNEQFF.